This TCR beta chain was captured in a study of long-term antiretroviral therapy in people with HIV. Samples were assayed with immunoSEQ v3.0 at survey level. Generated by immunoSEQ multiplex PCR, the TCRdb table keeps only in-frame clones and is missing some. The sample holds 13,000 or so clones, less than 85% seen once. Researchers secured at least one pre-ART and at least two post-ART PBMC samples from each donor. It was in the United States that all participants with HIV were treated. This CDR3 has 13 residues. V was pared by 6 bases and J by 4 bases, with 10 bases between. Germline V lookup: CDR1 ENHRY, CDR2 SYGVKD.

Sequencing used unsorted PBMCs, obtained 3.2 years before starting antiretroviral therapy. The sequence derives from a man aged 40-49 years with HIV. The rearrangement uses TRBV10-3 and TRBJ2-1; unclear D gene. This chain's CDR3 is CAIRKAQYNEQFF. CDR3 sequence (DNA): TGTGCCATCAGGAAAGCCCAGTACAATGAGCAGTTCTTC.